The clone carrying this T cell receptor beta chain was counted a few times. The PCR used 60 Vbeta and 13 Jbeta primers. This table comes from immunoSEQ multiplex PCR, and its TCRdb copy is limited to in-frame clones, with some not included. This table holds about 69,000 clones, around 70% found once. This sample is drawn from a study of cytomegalovirus exposure and HLA in healthy donors. The germline V gene encodes CDR1 SGHDT and CDR2 YYEEEE. The CDR3 contains 15 residues. Unmatched junction bases numbered 5, after V lost 7 bases and J lost 1 base. The gene calls are TRBV5-6 and TRBJ1-5, with 10 bases identical to TRBD1. Sequencing input: PBMCs. This receptor was taken from a woman in her 30s in good health and CMV-seronegative. This CDR3 reads CASGQGGRSNQPQHF. CDR3 nucleotide sequence: TGTGCCAGCGGACAGGGGGGTCGAAGCAATCAGCCCCAGCATTTT.